This record covers a single T cell receptor (beta chain). In the authors' methods: Amplification of reference gene primers provided the estimated nucleated cell counts. Sequenced by immunoSEQ multiplex PCR; TCRdb stores in-frame clones only, minus some. The DNA was the basis for D and trimming; V, J and clone size are from that table. Of over 300,000 clones in the sample, around 83% were seen once. CDR1 is SGHVS, CDR2 FQNEAQ, per germline. After removal of 4 bases from V and 1 base from J, the junction contained 3 bases not matched to a gene. The CDR3 sequence is 16 residues long. This record comes from a study of blood T cell repertoires in COVID-19. Overall study context: Both acute and convalescent COVID-19 samples were obtained from the United States, Italy and Spain. In each case, the material was cDNA or gDNA derived from T cells, B-cell-depleted T cells, or PBMCs.

The V call is TRBV7-8, the J call TRBJ1-5; 11 bases are shared with TRBD1. The clonotype comes from a woman aged 50 to 60 with acute or convalescent COVID-19. Sequencing was done on a sample of peripheral blood. The CDR3 DNA reads as TGTGCCAGCAGCTCCGGGACAGGGGGGAGCAATCAGCCCCAGCATTTT. This translates into CASSSGTGGSNQPQHF.